A selection of T cell receptor beta chains follows, all from one sample in a study of blood T cell repertoires in COVID-19. The protocol was immunoSEQ multiplex PCR, while the TCRdb copy is restricted to in-frame clones and leaves out a portion. The profile covers 150,000 to 200,000 clones, with about 88% appearing a single time and around 5.8% taken by the ten largest. Source material: peripheral blood. Receptors originate from a man aged 35-49 years with active or convalescent COVID-19. Both conserved end residues are part of each CDR3. D genes are given only for firm matches. The size of a clone is reported for some rows only, either as once, few or many, or as a class for expanded clones.

>once|TRBV4-1|TRBD1|TRBJ2-1
CASSQAGTGKYNEQFF
TGCGCCAGCAGCCAAGCGGGGACAGGGAAATACAATGAGCAGTTCTTC
>.|TRBV25-1|.|TRBJ2-2
CASSPRPTGELFF
TGTGCCAGCAGTCCGCGTCCCACCGGGGAGCTGTTTTTT
>.|TRBV5-1|.|TRBJ1-1
CASSLGSSQGLTEAFF
TGCGCCAGCAGCTTGGGATCATCCCAGGGCCTTACTGAAGCTTTCTTT
>.|TRBV4-1|.|TRBJ1-1
CASSQESQGEAFF
TGCGCCAGCAGCCAAGAGTCCCAGGGTGAAGCTTTCTTT
>.|TRBV29-1|.|TRBJ2-1
CSVAGGYNEQFF
TGCAGCGTTGCCGGGGGATACAATGAGCAGTTCTTC
>.|TRBV27|.|TRBJ1-5
CASSLSGGYSNQPQHF
TGTGCCAGCAGTTTATCCGGCGGATATAGCAATCAGCCCCAGCATTTT
>.|TRBV29-1|.|TRBJ2-5
CSVERGETQYF
TGCAGCGTTGAACGAGGCGAGACCCAGTACTTC
>.|TRBV28|.|TRBJ1-3
CATQSSGNTIYF
TGTGCCACACAGAGCTCTGGAAACACCATATATTTT
>.|TRBV4-2|.|TRBJ2-7
CASSQDQGTEQYF
TGTGCCAGCAGCCAAGATCAGGGTACGGAACAGTACTTC
>.|TRBV29-1|TRBD1|TRBJ1-3
CSGGQVLGGNTIYF
TGCAGCGGTGGACAGGTTTTGGGAGGAAACACCATATATTTT
>.|TRBV6-5|TRBD1|TRBJ2-1
CAIDRVWGHNEQFF
TGTGCCATCGACAGGGTTTGGGGGCACAATGAGCAGTTCTTC
>.|TRBV6-4|.|TRBJ2-2
CASSESRTGELFF
TGTGCCAGCAGTGAATCACGGACCGGGGAGCTGTTTTTT
>.|TRBV6-6|.|TRBJ1-3
CASSASDTSSGNTIYF
TGTGCCAGCAGTGCTTCCGACACGAGCTCTGGAAACACCATATATTTT
>.|TRBV20-1|.|TRBJ1-6
CSASLRGYNSPLHF
TGCAGTGCTAGTTTGCGGGGCTATAATTCACCCCTCCACTTT
>once|TRBV5-1|.|TRBJ2-2
CASEVTGELFF
TGCGCCAGCGAGGTCACCGGGGAGCTGTTTTTT
>.|TRBV6-5|.|TRBJ2-5
CASGHSQETQYF
TGTGCCAGTGGACATTCCCAAGAGACCCAGTACTTC
>.|TRBV11-1|TRBD1|TRBJ2-3
CASSLPGGMSTDTQYF
TGTGCCAGCAGCCTTCCAGGGGGCATGAGCACAGATACGCAGTATTTT
>.|TRBV7-9|TRBD1|TRBJ1-2
CASSPTGQGGYTF
TGTGCCAGCAGCCCTACGGGACAGGGAGGCTACACCTTC
>.|TRBV6-6|.|TRBJ2-1
CASSYLEDYNEQFF
TGTGCCAGCAGTTACTTGGAGGATTACAATGAGCAGTTCTTC
>.|TRBV4-3|TRBD2|TRBJ2-3
CASSQDLGTSADTQYF
TGCGCCAGCAGCCAAGATTTGGGGACTAGTGCAGATACGCAGTATTTT
>.|TRBV18|TRBD1|TRBJ2-2
CASSPPGQGSTGELFF
TGTGCCAGCTCACCACCGGGACAGGGATCCACCGGGGAGCTGTTTTTT
>.|TRBV9|.|TRBJ1-2
CASSAGVGYTF
TGTGCCAGCAGCGCAGGGGTTGGCTACACCTTC
>.|TRBV28|TRBD2|TRBJ2-7
CASSLSGRQREDEQYF
TGTGCCAGCAGTTTGTCCGGCCGGCAGCGGGAGGACGAGCAGTACTTC
>.|TRBV5-1|.|TRBJ1-1
CASSSYPQGNTEAFF
TGCGCCAGCAGCTCCTACCCACAGGGGAACACTGAAGCTTTCTTT
>few|TRBV19|.|TRBJ1-5
CASTRKPWGDSNQPQHF
TGTGCCAGTACCCGCAAACCCTGGGGGGATAGCAATCAGCCCCAGCATTTT
>.|TRBV6-5|TRBD1|TRBJ2-7
CASSYQGQGSAEQYF
TGTGCCAGCAGTTACCAGGGACAGGGGTCGGCCGAGCAGTACTTC
>.|TRBV25-1|TRBD1|TRBJ1-3
CASSSPGQGNTIYF
TGTGCCAGCAGTTCGCCGGGACAGGGAAACACCATATATTTT
>.|TRBV5-1|.|TRBJ1-4
CASSLFPGEKLFF
TGCGCCAGCAGCTTGTTTCCTGGGGAGAAACTGTTTTTT
>.|TRBV11-2|.|TRBJ2-1
CASSLIQGGFTYNEQFF
TGTGCCAGCAGCTTAATTCAAGGGGGATTTACCTACAATGAGCAGTTCTTC
>.|TRBV2|.|TRBJ1-1
CASSLKPPNTEAFF
TGTGCCAGCAGTCTAAAGCCACCTAACACTGAAGCTTTCTTT
>.|TRBV5-1|TRBD1|TRBJ1-3
CASSLTGTGYGNTIYF
TGCGCCAGCAGCTTGACCGGGACAGGGTACGGAAACACCATATATTTT
>.|TRBV4-2|TRBD2|TRBJ2-3
CASSQDHGRHTASTDTQYF
TGTGCCAGCAGCCAAGATCACGGGAGGCACACCGCTAGCACAGATACGCAGTATTTT
>.|TRBV27|TRBD1|TRBJ1-5
CASSDYQGENQPQHF
TGTGCCAGCAGTGATTACCAGGGGGAGAATCAGCCCCAGCATTTT
>.|TRBV29-1|.|TRBJ2-3
CSHRRIAENTQYF
TGCAGCCACCGGCGGATAGCAGAGAATACGCAGTATTTT
>once|TRBV12-5|.|TRBJ2-6
CASANSGANVLTF
TGTGCTAGTGCCAATTCCGGGGCCAACGTCCTGACTTTC
>.|TRBV19|.|TRBJ1-1
CASSIEVNRPNTEAFF
TGTGCCAGTAGTATTGAGGTGAACAGGCCGAACACTGAAGCTTTCTTT
>.|TRBV2|TRBD1|TRBJ1-1
CASRTGTEAFF
TGTGCCAGCAGGACAGGGACTGAAGCTTTCTTT
>few|TRBV10-3|TRBD2|TRBJ2-2
CAISRTSGTGELFF
TGTGCCATCAGCCGGACTAGCGGGACCGGGGAGCTGTTTTTT
>.|TRBV9|TRBD1|TRBJ1-1
CASSAQGTGFTEAFF
TGTGCCAGCAGCGCTCAAGGGACAGGGTTCACTGAAGCTTTCTTT
>.|TRBV6-4|TRBD1|TRBJ1-2
CASSAGTGIYGYTF
TGTGCCAGCAGCGCCGGGACAGGGATCTATGGCTACACCTTC
>.|TRBV29-1|.|TRBJ1-1
CSVQNTEAFF
TGCAGCGTTCAGAACACTGAAGCTTTCTTT
>.|TRBV5-1|TRBD1|TRBJ1-1
CASSLGQMNTEAFF
TGCGCCAGCAGCCTGGGACAGATGAACACTGAAGCTTTCTTT
>.|TRBV6-5|.|TRBJ1-2
CASSDSRTVNYGYTF
TGTGCCAGCAGTGACTCTCGCACGGTGAACTATGGCTACACCTTC
>.|TRBV5-4|TRBD2|TRBJ2-1
CASSPPGVAGGPSVTEQFF
TGTGCCAGCAGCCCGCCGGGAGTTGCGGGGGGGCCTAGCGTTACTGAGCAGTTCTTC
>few|TRBV5-4|TRBD1|TRBJ2-7
CASSSGQDNSYEQYF
TGTGCCAGCAGCTCCGGACAGGATAACTCCTACGAGCAGTACTTC
>.|TRBV15|.|TRBJ1-3
CATSSSKNRAGNTIYF
TGTGCCACCAGCAGCAGCAAAAACAGGGCTGGAAACACCATATATTTT
>.|TRBV7-2|TRBD1|TRBJ2-1
CASSLAGTDYNEQFF
TGTGCCAGCAGCTTAGCCGGGACAGACTACAATGAGCAGTTCTTC
>.|TRBV2|.|TRBJ2-7
CASAPRVAASYEQYF
TGTGCCAGCGCCCCCCGGGTAGCGGCCTCCTACGAGCAGTACTTC